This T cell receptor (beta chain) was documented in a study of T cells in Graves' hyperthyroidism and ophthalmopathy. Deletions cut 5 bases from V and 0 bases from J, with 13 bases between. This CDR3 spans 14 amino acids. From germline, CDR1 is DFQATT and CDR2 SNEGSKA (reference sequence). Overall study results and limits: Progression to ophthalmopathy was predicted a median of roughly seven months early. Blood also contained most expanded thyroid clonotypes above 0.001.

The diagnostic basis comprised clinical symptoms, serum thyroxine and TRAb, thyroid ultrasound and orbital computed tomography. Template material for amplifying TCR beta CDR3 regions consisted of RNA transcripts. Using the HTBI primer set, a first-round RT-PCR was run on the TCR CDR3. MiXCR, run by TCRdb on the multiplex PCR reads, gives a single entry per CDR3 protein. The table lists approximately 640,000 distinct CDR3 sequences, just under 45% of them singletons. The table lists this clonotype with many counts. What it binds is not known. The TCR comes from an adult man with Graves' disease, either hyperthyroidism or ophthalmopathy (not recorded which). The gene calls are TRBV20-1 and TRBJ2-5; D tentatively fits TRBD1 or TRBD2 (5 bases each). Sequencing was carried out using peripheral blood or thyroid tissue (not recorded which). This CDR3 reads CSAVGRRNQETQYF. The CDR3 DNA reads TGCAGTGCTGTGGGGCGGAGGAACCAAGAGACCCAGTACTTC.